One and the same sample provided the 12 T cell receptor beta chains below, sequenced in a study of T cell responses to AZD1222 COVID-19 vaccine. Libraries were prepared by immunoSEQ multiplex PCR; TCRdb keeps only in-frame clonotypes and omits some of them. Here the sample spans some 80,000 clones, 70% to 80% being singletons. This material consisted of peripheral blood, taken 28 days after the second dose of the MenACWY control vaccine. The source of these receptors is an adult who received the MenACWY meningococcal vaccine as a control.

This chain connects TRBV2 to TRBJ2-2, with TRBD1 identical over 10 bases. J was trimmed by 6 bases and V by 6 bases; bases with no gene match: 7. CDR1 SNHLY and CDR2 FYNNEI come from the germline V gene. The CDR3 is made up of 15 amino acids. The CDR3 reads CASRPGTGVAGELFF. The DNA of the CDR3 is TGTGCCAGCAGACCCGGGACAGGGGTGGCCGGGGAGCTGTTTTTT.

This chain links TRBV2 with TRBJ2-5; D may be TRBD2 (5 bases). Germline CDR1 is SNHLY and CDR2 is FYNNEI. Trimming pared 7 bases from V and 4 bases from J, leaving 10 bases between. The CDR3 length is 12 residues. The CDR3 bases are TGTGCCAGCATTGGACTGCCAGAGACCCAGTACTTC. Translation: CASIGLPETQYF.

The chain joins TRBV18 to TRBJ1-5; tentative D call: TRBD1 (6 bases). V gave up 2 bases and J gave up 1 base, with 9 bases separating them. CDR1 is KGHSH, CDR2 LQKENI, per germline. The CDR3 loop spans 15 amino acids. The CDR3 nucleotides are TGTGCCAGCTCACCAACAGGGACCAGCAATCAGCCCCAGCATTTT. This sequence encodes CASSPTGTSNQPQHF.

V usage is TRBV2 and J usage is TRBJ2-5; TRBD1 matches 9 bases. From germline, CDR1 is SNHLY and CDR2 FYNNEI. The CDR3 loop spans 14 amino acids. J gave up 10 bases and V 7 bases, and 13 bases lay outside the gene matches. The CDR3 reads CASIISRDREDQYF. CDR3 coding DNA: TGTGCCAGCATCATATCCCGGGACAGGGAAGACCAGTACTTC.

The genes are TRBV19 and TRBJ1-5, with 7 bases identical to TRBD1. The V segment lost 5 bases and the J segment 7 bases; nucleotides outside the gene matches: 5. Germline CDR1 LNHDA, CDR2 SQIVND (reference sequence). This CDR3 comprises 13 residues. The CDR3 region has the DNA TGTGCCAGTAGTTACGACAGGGCCCAGCCCCAGCATTTT. It translates to CASSYDRAQPQHF.

This chain links TRBV7-9 with TRBJ2-2; D is perhaps TRBD1 (6 bases). This CDR3 has 15 residues. V was cut by 5 bases and J by 7 bases, with 17 bases left in between. Germline V gene sequence: CDR1 SEHNR, CDR2 FQNEAQ (reference sequence). The CDR3 spells CASSARQVVSGELFF. CDR3 DNA: TGTGCCAGCAGCGCCAGACAGGTTGTGAGCGGGGAGCTGTTTTTT.

The J gene is TRBJ2-6, the V gene TRBV9; D is perhaps TRBD1 (6 bases). The CDR3 totals 16 residues. Trimming removed 3 bases at V and 3 bases at J, with 13 bases between. Germline loops: CDR1 SGDLS, CDR2 YYNGEE. The CDR3 here is CASSASTGFGANVLTF. The CDR3 DNA sequence: TGTGCCAGCAGCGCGTCTACAGGGTTTGGGGCCAACGTCCTGACTTTC.

The V and J genes are TRBV2 and TRBJ1-5; D perhaps matches TRBD1 (5 bases). Germline V CDR1 and CDR2: SNHLY, FYNNEI. The V end was cut by 3 bases, the J end by 6 bases, with 9 bases between. This CDR3 is built from 13 residues. The CDR3 nucleotides are TGTGCCAGCAGTGAGATGGGGCGTCAGCCCCAGCATTTT. It yields the protein CASSEMGRQPQHF.

Only one count was recorded for this clone. The V and J genes are TRBV19 and TRBJ2-7; a weak D match, TRBD2 (5 bases). The CDR3 consists of 14 residues. Germline V CDR1 and CDR2: LNHDA, SQIVND (reference sequence). V was trimmed by 5 bases and J by 1 base, leaving 12 bases between them. CDR3 loop: CASSGLAGSYEQYF. CDR3 coding DNA: TGTGCCAGTAGTGGCCTCGCGGGTTCCTACGAGCAGTACTTC.

The rearrangement links TRBV19 to TRBJ1-5; D not certain. V was cut by 6 bases and J by 1 base, with 4 bases left in between. The CDR3 consists of 12 residues. The germline V gene encodes CDR1 LNHDA and CDR2 SQIVND (reference sequence). The CDR3 sequence: CASSVSNQPQHF. In DNA form, the CDR3 reads TGTGCCAGTAGCGTCAGCAATCAGCCCCAGCATTTT.

V and J are TRBV19 and TRBJ2-3; possible D gene TRBD2, 6 bases. Trimming took 6 bases from V and 3 from J, leaving 16 bases between them. The CDR3 has 15 residues. In germline, CDR1 is LNHDA, CDR2 SQIVND (reference sequence). The CDR3 bases are TGTGCCAGTAGGGGTAAGGGGACTGGTACAGATACGCAGTATTTT. Its translation: CASRGKGTGTDTQYF.

The V gene is TRBV19, the J gene TRBJ2-3; the D gene is possibly TRBD2 (6 bases). Trimming shortened V by 5 bases and J by 3 bases, and 18 bases separated the two germline ends. Per germline, CDR1 LNHDA and CDR2 SQIVND (reference sequence). The CDR3 is 16 amino acids. The CDR3 loop is CASSALIGTVTDTQYF. Written as DNA, the CDR3 is TGTGCCAGTAGTGCTCTCATTGGGACTGTTACAGATACGCAGTATTTT.